This T cell receptor (beta chain) came from a study of spatial heterogeneity in lung cancer. At the level of the study: Each distinct TCR and UMI combination averaged more than ten appearances in raw reads. Findings and caveats of the study: Follow-up blood showed ubiquitous expanded tumor TCRs less than blood at resection did.

This clonotype was observed a few times. Its antigen is not identified. This beta chain is a stray read from a library made for alpha chains; its abundance is not meaningful. This CDR3 spans 13 amino acids. Looked up from germline, CDR1 is MDHEN and CDR2 is SYDVKM. Trimming shortened V by 2 bases and J by 6 bases, and 8 bases separated the two germline ends. Using its own MiXCR run on the 5' RACE reads, TCRdb lists one record per CDR3 protein. The repertoire holds fewer than 1,500 distinct CDR3 sequences, with 55% to 60% as singletons. Documented time point: blood at routine non-recurrence follow-up after resection.

This rearrangement joins TRBV28 to TRBJ1-5; D is possibly TRBD1 (5 bases). The TCR comes from a female donor with early-stage non-small cell lung cancer. This specimen consisted of PBMCs, obtained at follow-up. Here the CDR3 DNA reads TGTGCCAGCAGTTTAACTGGGGGTCAGCCCCAGCATTTT. It codes for CASSLTGGQPQHF.